Listed below are T cell receptor beta chains from one sample, sequenced in a study of CD8+ T cells in alopecia areata. TCRdb keeps only in-frame clones here, not all; method: immunoSEQ multiplex PCR. The table has about 160,000 clones, about 60% seen once; the top ten hold around 14%. Here the sequenced sample was CD4+ T cells sorted from blood, taken at week 24, from a patient treated with tofacitinib. These receptors originate from a human donor with alopecia areata. Each CDR3 is given with its conserved first and last residue. The order of the fields is CDR3 length, clone size, V gene, D gene, J gene, CDR3 protein, CDR3 DNA. D genes are given only for firm matches. Clone size is stated in some rows and not others, as once, few, many or a class when expanded.

CDR3 length: 13
clone size: -
V gene: TRBV14
D gene: -
J gene: TRBJ2-1
CDR3 protein: CASSQDLRDEQFF
CDR3 DNA: TGTGCCAGCAGCCAAGATCTCCGGGATGAGCAGTTCTTC

CDR3 length: 14
clone size: -
V gene: TRBV2
D gene: -
J gene: TRBJ2-2
CDR3 protein: CASRIGQAGGELFF
CDR3 DNA: TGTGCCAGCAGGATAGGACAGGCGGGAGGGGAGCTGTTTTTT

CDR3 length: 14
clone size: -
V gene: TRBV5-1
D gene: -
J gene: TRBJ2-3
CDR3 protein: CASSDRASTDTQYF
CDR3 DNA: TGCGCCAGCAGTGATCGGGCTAGCACAGATACGCAGTATTTT

CDR3 length: 19
clone size: once
V gene: TRBV30
D gene: TRBD2
J gene: TRBJ2-5
CDR3 protein: CAWSPNGGLAGSVGETQYF
CDR3 DNA: TGTGCCTGGAGCCCAAACGGCGGACTAGCGGGTTCGGTCGGAGAGACCCAGTACTTC

CDR3 length: 14
clone size: -
V gene: TRBV5-1
D gene: -
J gene: TRBJ2-5
CDR3 protein: CASSFMGIGETQYF
CDR3 DNA: TGCGCCAGCAGCTTTATGGGGATCGGGGAGACCCAGTACTTC

CDR3 length: 15
clone size: few
V gene: TRBV30
D gene: -
J gene: TRBJ1-1
CDR3 protein: CAWARRSGLNTEAFF
CDR3 DNA: TGTGCCTGGGCTAGGCGGTCGGGGCTGAACACTGAAGCTTTCTTT

CDR3 length: 15
clone size: -
V gene: TRBV2
D gene: -
J gene: TRBJ2-3
CDR3 protein: CASSEEGFLTDTQYF
CDR3 DNA: TGTGCCAGCAGTGAAGAGGGGTTTTTGACAGATACGCAGTATTTT

CDR3 length: 11
clone size: -
V gene: TRBV11-2
D gene: -
J gene: TRBJ2-5
CDR3 protein: CASSLLSTQYF
CDR3 DNA: TGTGCCAGCAGCTTACTATCGACCCAGTACTTC

CDR3 length: 15
clone size: -
V gene: TRBV19
D gene: -
J gene: TRBJ1-5
CDR3 protein: CASSDPKTVNQPQHF
CDR3 DNA: TGTGCCAGTAGCGACCCTAAGACAGTTAATCAGCCCCAGCATTTT

CDR3 length: 14
clone size: -
V gene: TRBV5-1
D gene: TRBD1
J gene: TRBJ2-7
CDR3 protein: CASSLWDSAYEQYF
CDR3 DNA: TGCGCCAGCAGCTTGTGGGACAGCGCCTACGAGCAGTACTTC

CDR3 length: 18
clone size: -
V gene: TRBV7-9
D gene: -
J gene: TRBJ2-6
CDR3 protein: CASSGPAGTASGANVLTF
CDR3 DNA: TGTGCCAGCAGCGGCCCAGCGGGCACAGCCTCTGGGGCCAACGTCCTGACTTTC

CDR3 length: 14
clone size: -
V gene: TRBV29-1
D gene: TRBD2
J gene: TRBJ2-2
CDR3 protein: CSGRTSGGAGELFF
CDR3 DNA: TGCAGCGGAAGGACTAGCGGGGGGGCTGGGGAGCTGTTTTTT

CDR3 length: 16
clone size: -
V gene: TRBV11-2
D gene: -
J gene: TRBJ2-1
CDR3 protein: CASSPRGDSSYNEQFF
CDR3 DNA: TGTGCCAGCAGCCCCCGGGGCGATAGCTCCTACAATGAGCAGTTCTTC

CDR3 length: 16
clone size: -
V gene: TRBV15
D gene: -
J gene: TRBJ1-2
CDR3 protein: CATSRDPDRTFYGYTF
CDR3 DNA: TGTGCCACCAGCAGAGATCCGGACAGAACATTTTATGGCTACACCTTC

CDR3 length: 10
clone size: -
V gene: TRBV30
D gene: -
J gene: TRBJ2-2
CDR3 protein: CAWQIGELFF
CDR3 DNA: TGTGCCTGGCAAATCGGGGAGCTGTTTTTT